This T cell receptor (beta chain) stems from a study of CD8 T cells in ankylosing spondylitis. TCRdb reanalysed the 5' RACE reads using MiXCR and keeps one entry per CDR3 protein. Altogether about 210,000 distinct CDR3 sequences are present, about 7% being singletons, with the ten largest covering over 12%. CDR1 and CDR2 from the germline V gene are SEHNR and FQNEAQ (reference sequence). Trimming removed 4 bases from V and 2 bases from J, with 16 bases in between. The CDR3 totals 16 residues. To note about this clonotype: Antigen specificity is unknown.

Study-wide results and limits: Reportedly, significant enrichment of disease-linked clones occurred in matched ankylosing spondylitis synovial fluid. It appeared that ankylosing spondylitis blood was characterized by a TCR beta motif of several highly homologous variants.

V usage is TRBV7-9 and J usage is TRBJ2-3; a possible D gene is TRBD1 (5 bases). Sequenced input: blood, either unsorted or a sorted T cell fraction (not recorded which). This clonotype was obtained from a male donor with ankylosing spondylitis. CDR3 DNA: TGTGCCAGCAGCTCCCCGACAGAGATCCACACAGATACGCAGTATTTT. Translated: CASSSPTEIHTDTQYF.